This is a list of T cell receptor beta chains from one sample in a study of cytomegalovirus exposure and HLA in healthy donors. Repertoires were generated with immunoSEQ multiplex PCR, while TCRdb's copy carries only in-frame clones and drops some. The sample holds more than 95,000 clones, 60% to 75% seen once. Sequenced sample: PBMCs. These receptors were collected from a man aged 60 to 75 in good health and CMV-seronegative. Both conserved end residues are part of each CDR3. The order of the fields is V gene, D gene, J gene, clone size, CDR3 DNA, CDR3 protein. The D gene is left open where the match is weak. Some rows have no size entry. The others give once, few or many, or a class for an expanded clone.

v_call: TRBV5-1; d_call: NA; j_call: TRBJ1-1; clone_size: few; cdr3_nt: TGCGCCAGCAGCTGGGGAGGCATGGGGGGCACTGAAGCTTTCTTT; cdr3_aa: CASSWGGMGGTEAFF
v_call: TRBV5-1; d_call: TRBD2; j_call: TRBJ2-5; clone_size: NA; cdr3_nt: TGCGCCAGCCTAAGGACTAGCGGGAGCCAAGAGACCCAGTACTTC; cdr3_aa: CASLRTSGSQETQYF
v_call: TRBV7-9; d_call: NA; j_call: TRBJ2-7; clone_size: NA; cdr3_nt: TGTGCCAGCAGCTTAGCGGGCTCTTACGAGCAGTACTTC; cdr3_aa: CASSLAGSYEQYF
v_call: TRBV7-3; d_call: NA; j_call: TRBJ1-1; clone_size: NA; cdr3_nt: TGTGCCAGCAGCTCTTCGAACACTGAAGCTTTCTTT; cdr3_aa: CASSSSNTEAFF
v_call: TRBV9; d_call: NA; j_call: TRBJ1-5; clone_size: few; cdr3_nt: TGTGCCAGCAGCGTAGAACAAGATAGCAATCAGCCCCAGCATTTT; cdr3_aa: CASSVEQDSNQPQHF
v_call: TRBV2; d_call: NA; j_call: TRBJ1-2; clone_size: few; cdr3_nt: TGTGCCAGCAGTGACAGGGTCTGGGGCTACACCTTC; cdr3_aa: CASSDRVWGYTF
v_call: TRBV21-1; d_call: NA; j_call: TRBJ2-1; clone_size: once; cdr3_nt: TGTGCCAGCCGACTAGCGGGGGGGCTTAGTAAGCAGTTCTTC; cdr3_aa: CASRLAGGLSKQFF
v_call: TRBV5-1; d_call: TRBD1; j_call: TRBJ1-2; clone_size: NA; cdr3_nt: TGCGCCAGCAGCTTGTCGGACAGGGGAGGCGGCTACACCTTC; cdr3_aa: CASSLSDRGGGYTF
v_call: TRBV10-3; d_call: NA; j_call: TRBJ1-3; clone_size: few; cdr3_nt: TGTGCCATCAGTGACCCCGACACCATATATTTT; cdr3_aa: CAISDPDTIYF
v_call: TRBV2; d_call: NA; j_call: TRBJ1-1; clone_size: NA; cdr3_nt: TGTGCCAGCAGTGAAGCGCCGAGGCTACAAGCTTTCTTT; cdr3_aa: CASSEAPRLQAFF
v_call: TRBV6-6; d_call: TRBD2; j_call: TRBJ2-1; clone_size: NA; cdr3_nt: TGTGCCAGCAGTGATACTAGCGGGAGGTTCGATGAGCAGTTCTTC; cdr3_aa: CASSDTSGRFDEQFF
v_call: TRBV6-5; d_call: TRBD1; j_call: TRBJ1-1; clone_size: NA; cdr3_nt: TGTGCCAGCAGTGGACCAGGGGGCACTGAAGCTTTCTTT; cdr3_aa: CASSGPGGTEAFF
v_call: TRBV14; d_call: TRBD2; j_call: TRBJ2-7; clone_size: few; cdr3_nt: TGTGCCAGCAGCCCCGGACTAGCGGGAGTCATCTCCTACGAGCAGTACTTC; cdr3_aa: CASSPGLAGVISYEQYF
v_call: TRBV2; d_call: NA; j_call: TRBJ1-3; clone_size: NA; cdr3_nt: TGTACCAGCAGATCAGCGAGCTCTGGAAACACCATATATTTT; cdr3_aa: CTSRSASSGNTIYF
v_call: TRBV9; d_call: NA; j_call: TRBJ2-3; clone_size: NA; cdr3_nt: TGTGCCAGCACCCTGGGGCGTTGGGCCACAGATACGCAGTATTTT; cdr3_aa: CASTLGRWATDTQYF
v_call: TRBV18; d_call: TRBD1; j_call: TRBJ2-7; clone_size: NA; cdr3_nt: TGTGCCAGCTCACCGACAGGGGACAGTTCCTACGAGCAGTACTTC; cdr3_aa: CASSPTGDSSYEQYF
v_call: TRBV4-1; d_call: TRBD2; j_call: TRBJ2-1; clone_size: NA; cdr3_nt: TGCGCCAGCAGCCAAGACGGGAGGCTAGACAATGAGCAGTTCTTC; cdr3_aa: CASSQDGRLDNEQFF
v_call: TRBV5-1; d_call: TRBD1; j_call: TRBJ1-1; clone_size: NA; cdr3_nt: TGCGCCAGCAGCACCGGACAGGGACACACTGAAGCTTTCTTT; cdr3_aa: CASSTGQGHTEAFF
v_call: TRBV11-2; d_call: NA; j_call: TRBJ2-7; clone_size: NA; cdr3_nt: TGTGCCAGCAGCTCCGACCGGGTTACAACCTACGAGCAGTACTTC; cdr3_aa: CASSSDRVTTYEQYF
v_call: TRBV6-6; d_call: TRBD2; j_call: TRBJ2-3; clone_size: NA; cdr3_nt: TGTGCCAGCAGTCAGGCGGGGAGCGGGGCCCAGTATTTT; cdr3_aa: CASSQAGSGAQYF
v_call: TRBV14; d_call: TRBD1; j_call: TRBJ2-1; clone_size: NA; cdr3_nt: TGTGCCAGCAGCCCCTTAAAGCGGACAGGAAACAATGAGCAGTTCTTC; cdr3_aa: CASSPLKRTGNNEQFF
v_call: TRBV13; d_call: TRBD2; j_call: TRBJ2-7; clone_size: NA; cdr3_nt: TGTGCCAGCAGTTACGGGAGGGTCCGCGGCGAGCAGTACTTC; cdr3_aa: CASSYGRVRGEQYF
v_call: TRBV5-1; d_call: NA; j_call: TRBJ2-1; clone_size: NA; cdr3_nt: TGCGCCAGCAGCTTGGATCGGGGCGCCAGGGGCAATGAGCAGTTCTTC; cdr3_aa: CASSLDRGARGNEQFF
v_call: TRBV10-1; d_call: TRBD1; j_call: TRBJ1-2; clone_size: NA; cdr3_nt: TGCGCCAGCAGTGGAGTAGACAGGGATGGTAACTATGGCTACACCTTC; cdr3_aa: CASSGVDRDGNYGYTF
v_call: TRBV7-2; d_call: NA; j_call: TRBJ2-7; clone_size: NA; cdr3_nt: TGTGCCTCCAACCGGGACTCCTACGAGCAGTACTTC; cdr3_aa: CASNRDSYEQYF
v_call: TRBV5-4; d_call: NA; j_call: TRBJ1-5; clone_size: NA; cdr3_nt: TGTGCCAGCAGCAACGGCGACGCATTAGGGGCTATCAATCAGCCCCAGCATTTT; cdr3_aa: CASSNGDALGAINQPQHF
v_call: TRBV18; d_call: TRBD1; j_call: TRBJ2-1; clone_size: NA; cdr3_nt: TGTGCCAGCTCACCGACAGGGGATGAGCAGTTCTTC; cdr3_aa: CASSPTGDEQFF
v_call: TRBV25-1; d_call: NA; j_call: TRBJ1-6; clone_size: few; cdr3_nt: TGTGCCAGCAGTGAATTTAGAGGAAACTCCTATAATTCACCCCTCCACTTT; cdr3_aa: CASSEFRGNSYNSPLHF
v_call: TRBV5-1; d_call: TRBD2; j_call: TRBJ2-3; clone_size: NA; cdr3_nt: TGCGCCAGCAGCTTCGGTAGTTCGGGGGGGGATACGCAGTATTTT; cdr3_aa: CASSFGSSGGDTQYF
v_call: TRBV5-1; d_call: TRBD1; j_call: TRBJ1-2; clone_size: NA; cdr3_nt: TGCGCCAGCAGCAGCTACGGACAGGGCAACTATGGCTACACCTTC; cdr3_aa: CASSSYGQGNYGYTF
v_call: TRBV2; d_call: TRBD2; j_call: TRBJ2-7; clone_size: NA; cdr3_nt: TGTGCCAGCAGTGTAGCGGGACTTACCTACGAGCAGTACTTC; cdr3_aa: CASSVAGLTYEQYF
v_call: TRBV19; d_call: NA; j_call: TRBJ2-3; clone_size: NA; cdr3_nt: TGTGCCAGTAGTATTCGGTCCGTGACAGGAAACACAGATACGCAGTATTTT; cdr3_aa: CASSIRSVTGNTDTQYF
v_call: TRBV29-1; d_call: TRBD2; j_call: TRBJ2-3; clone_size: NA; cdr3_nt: TGCAGCGTTGAAGGAGGTAGCGGGCTAAGCACAGATACGCAGTATTTT; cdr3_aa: CSVEGGSGLSTDTQYF
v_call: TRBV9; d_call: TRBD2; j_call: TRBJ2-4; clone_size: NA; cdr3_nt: TGTGCCAGCAGTATCACTTCGGGCGGGGGGGTCAAAAACATTCAGTACTTC; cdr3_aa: CASSITSGGGVKNIQYF
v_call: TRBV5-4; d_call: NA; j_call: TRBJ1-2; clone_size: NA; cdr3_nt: TGTGCCAGCAGCTCGTGGAACTCAGGGGCTATCACTGGTGGCTACACCTTC; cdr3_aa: CASSSWNSGAITGGYTF
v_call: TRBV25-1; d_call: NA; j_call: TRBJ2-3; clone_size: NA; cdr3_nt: TGTGCCAGCAGTGGCGAGCCCGGTTCAGATACGCAGTATTTT; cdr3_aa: CASSGEPGSDTQYF
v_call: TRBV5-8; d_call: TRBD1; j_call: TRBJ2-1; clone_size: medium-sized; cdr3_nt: TGTGCCAGCAGCTTGGGGGTAACAGGGGGCAGTGAGCAGTTCTTC; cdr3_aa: CASSLGVTGGSEQFF
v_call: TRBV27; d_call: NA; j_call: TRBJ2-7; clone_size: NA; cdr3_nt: TGTGCCAGCTTAAGCTCCTACGAGCAGTACTTC; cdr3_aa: CASLSSYEQYF
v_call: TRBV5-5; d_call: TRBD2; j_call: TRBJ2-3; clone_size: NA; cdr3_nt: TGTGCCAGCAGCTCCCTGACTAGCGTGGCAGATACGCAGTATTTT; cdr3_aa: CASSSLTSVADTQYF
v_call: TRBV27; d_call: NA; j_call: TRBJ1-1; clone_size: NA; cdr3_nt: TGTGCCAGCAGTTTCGGCACTGAAGCTTTCTTT; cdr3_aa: CASSFGTEAFF
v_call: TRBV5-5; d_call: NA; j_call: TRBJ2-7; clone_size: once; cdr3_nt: TGTGCCAGCAGCTTGACAGGAAGAACCTCCTACGAGCAGTACTTC; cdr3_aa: CASSLTGRTSYEQYF
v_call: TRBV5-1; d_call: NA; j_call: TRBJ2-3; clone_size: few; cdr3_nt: TGCGCCAGCAGCTTGGCGGGATCTAGCACAGATACGCAGTATTTT; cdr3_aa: CASSLAGSSTDTQYF
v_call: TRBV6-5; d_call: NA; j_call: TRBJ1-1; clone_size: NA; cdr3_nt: TGTGCCAGCAGTTACCAAACAGACACTGAAGCTTTCTTT; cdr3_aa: CASSYQTDTEAFF
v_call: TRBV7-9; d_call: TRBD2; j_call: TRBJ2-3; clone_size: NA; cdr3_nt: TGTGCCAGCAGCTCGAGGACTAGTTCTGCAGATACGCAGTATTTT; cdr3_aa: CASSSRTSSADTQYF
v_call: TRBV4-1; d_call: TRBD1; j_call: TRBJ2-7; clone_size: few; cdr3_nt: TGCGCCAGCAGCCAACACGGACAGGGCTTCGAGCAGTACTTC; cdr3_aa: CASSQHGQGFEQYF
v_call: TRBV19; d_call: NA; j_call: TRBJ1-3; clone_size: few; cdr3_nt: TGTGCCAGTAGTATCCCCGGGGGACCTGGAAACACCATATATTTT; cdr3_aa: CASSIPGGPGNTIYF
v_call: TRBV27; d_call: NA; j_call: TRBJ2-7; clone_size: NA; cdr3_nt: TGTGCCAGCAGTTTAGTGCCGGGGACAAATTACGAGCAGTACTTC; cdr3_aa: CASSLVPGTNYEQYF
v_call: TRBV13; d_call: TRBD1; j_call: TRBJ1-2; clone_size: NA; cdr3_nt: TGTGCCAGCAGCTTAGTCGGGACAGGGGTCTATGGCTACACCTTC; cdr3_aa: CASSLVGTGVYGYTF
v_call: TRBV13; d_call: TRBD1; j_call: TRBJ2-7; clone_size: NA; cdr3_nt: TGTGCCAGCAGCGAGACAGGGTTTTTCTACGAGCAGTACTTC; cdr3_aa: CASSETGFFYEQYF
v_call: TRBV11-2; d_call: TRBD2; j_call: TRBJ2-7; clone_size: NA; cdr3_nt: TGTGCCAGCAGCACACCCGGGGGTAGCGGGGCAGGGGAGCAGTACTTC; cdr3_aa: CASSTPGGSGAGEQYF
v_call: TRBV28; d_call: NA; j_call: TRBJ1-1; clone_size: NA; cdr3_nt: TGTGCCAGCAGTCCAACCGGGGGGTTAGGTTTCTTT; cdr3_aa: CASSPTGGLGFF
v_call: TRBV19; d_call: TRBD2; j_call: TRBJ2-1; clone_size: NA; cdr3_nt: TGTGCCAGTAGTGATCTTCTAGCGGGAGGTTCCTACAATGAGCAGTTCTTC; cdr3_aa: CASSDLLAGGSYNEQFF